The present T cell receptor (beta chain) was sequenced within a study of siplizumab effects on memory and regulatory T cells (dated by TCRdb to the late 2010s). Notes on the research overall: The study examined how the anti-CD2 antibody siplizumab affects alloreactive T-cell subsets in allogeneic mixed lymphocyte reactions built from human PBMCs. Results the study describes overall, beyond this receptor: Whether proliferating Tregs from siplizumab cultures actually had suppressive function was not functionally confirmed. Unstimulated naive T cells appeared to be more diverse than memory T cells, and naive cells seemed to make a substantial contribution to the alloresponse. For roughly 80-96% of proliferating CD4+ or CD8+ clones, no naive or memory phenotype could be assigned. Among mappable alloreactive CD4+ clones, the Treg-derived fraction averaged approximately 72% with siplizumab versus around 25% in control reactions. Siplizumab significantly lowered the cumulative frequency of alloreactive sequences that could be traced to unstimulated CD4+ memory T cells. Sequences below about 10^-5 frequency were poorly captured, so only a minor fraction of alloreactive clones could be mapped to unstimulated subsets.

Library preparation used the immunoSEQ multiplex PCR assay. About 10^5 TCR templates per sample were assayed by the deep sequencing platform. Genomic DNA extracted from sorted T cells was used for TCRbeta CDR3 sequencing. Under the source paper's analysis protocol: The R programming language was used for clonal analysis of TCRbeta CDR3 data. Alloreactive CD4+ and CD8+ clones were defined by comparing unstimulated samples with post-reaction CFSE-low samples. Regulatory or non-regulatory origin was assigned to alloreactive CD4+ clones by matching of sequences to sorted unstimulated Treg and non-Treg repertoires. As stored in TCRdb, this immuneACCESS dataset retains in-frame rearrangements with V and J assigned. A fraction of the clones does not appear; measured against another copy, unresolved V genes explain less than half of the discrepancy, and the remainder lacks a known reason. That table is the source of V, J and clone size, and D and trimming were worked out from the DNA. This sample is represented by about 97,000 clones; 80% to 95% of them were singletons. The leading ten clones occupy around 12% of the sample.

Remarks on this clone: Its recognized antigen is unknown. Base qualities are not recorded, but no much larger clone differs from it by a single base.

Sorted unstimulated T cells, along with proliferating T cells recovered from mixed lymphocyte reactions, underwent TCRbeta CDR3 sequencing. Fresh whole blood from approximately ten HLA-typed healthy donors was used to isolate PBMCs. To map where alloreactive clones came from, CD4+ non-regulatory T cells in the unstimulated state were FACS-sorted. The junction carries 19 bases between V and J, which are trimmed by 7 bases and 3 bases respectively. The CDR3, from cysteine to phenylalanine, totals 16 residues. This entry keeps only the CDR3 DNA: 48 bases, framed from base 1. CDR1 is given as SGHVS and CDR2 as FQNEAQ, both from the germline V gene.

The sequenced material came from non-Treg CD4+ T cells sorted from blood. The cell subset or site label for this specimen denotes: FACS-sorted unstimulated CD4+ non-regulatory T cells. The chain employs TRBV7-8 and TRBJ2-4; tentative D gene TRBD2, with 7 bases matching. The clonotype originates from a human donor in good health. The CDR3 loop reads CASTQGRELFKNIQYF. The DNA sequence reads TGTGCCAGCACCCAGGGGCGGGAGTTGTTCAAAAACATTCAGTACTTC.